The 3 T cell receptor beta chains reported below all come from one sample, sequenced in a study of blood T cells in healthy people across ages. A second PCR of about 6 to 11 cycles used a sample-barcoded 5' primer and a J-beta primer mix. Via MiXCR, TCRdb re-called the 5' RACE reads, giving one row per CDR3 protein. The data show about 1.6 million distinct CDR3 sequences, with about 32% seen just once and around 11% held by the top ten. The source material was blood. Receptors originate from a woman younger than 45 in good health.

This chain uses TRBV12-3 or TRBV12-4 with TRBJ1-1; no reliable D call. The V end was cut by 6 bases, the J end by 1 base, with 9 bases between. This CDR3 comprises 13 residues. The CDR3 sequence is CASRPIGNTEAFF. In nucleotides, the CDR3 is TGTGCCAGCAGACCCATTGGGAACACTGAAGCTTTCTTT.

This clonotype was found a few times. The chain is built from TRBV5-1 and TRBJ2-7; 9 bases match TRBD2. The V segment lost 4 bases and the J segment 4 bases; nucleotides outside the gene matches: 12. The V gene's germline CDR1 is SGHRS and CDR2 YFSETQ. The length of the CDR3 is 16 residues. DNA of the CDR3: TGCGCCAGCAGCGGTGGGGCACTAGCGGGCGTTTACGAGCAGTACTTC. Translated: CASSGGALAGVYEQYF.

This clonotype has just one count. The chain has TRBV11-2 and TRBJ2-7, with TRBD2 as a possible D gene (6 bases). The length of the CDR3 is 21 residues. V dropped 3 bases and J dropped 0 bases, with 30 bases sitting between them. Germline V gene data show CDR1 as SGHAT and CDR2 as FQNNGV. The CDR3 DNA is TGTGCCAGCAGCTTTAGGAGGGGCCTAGGCAGCCAGCGAAAAAGCTCCTACGAGCAGTACTTC. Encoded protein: CASSFRRGLGSQRKSSYEQYF.